Following are 9 T cell receptor beta chains from one sample sequenced in a study of Ad26.COV2.S vaccination and SARS-CoV-2 variants. Treatment: around 19 received Ad26.COV2.S at low or high dose, single or two shots; roughly 5 received placebo; per-sample allocation not given. Sampling was performed 63 days after the first vaccine or placebo injection. Sequencing was performed with immunoSEQ multiplex PCR; in TCRdb, only in-frame clones are kept and a portion is missing. The data hold about 410,000 clones, with about 90% observed a single time. This material consisted of peripheral blood, taken in a trial of Ad26.COV2.S vaccine versus placebo. The receptors derive from a person aged 18-60 years who received the Ad26.COV2.S COVID-19 vaccine or a placebo.

This rearrangement joins TRBV3-1 (or the pseudogene TRBV3-2) to TRBJ2-7; 10 nucleotides match TRBD1. The germline V gene has CDR1 LGHDT and CDR2 YNNKEL (reference sequence). The junction had 7 bases not matched to a gene; V was cut back by 6 bases and J by 5 bases. The CDR3 is 14 residues long. Here the CDR3 reads CASRRQGAPDEQYF. The CDR3 coding sequence is TGTGCCAGCAGACGACAGGGGGCGCCGGACGAGCAGTACTTC.

This clone was detected once. The chain combines TRBV28 with TRBJ2-2; D may be TRBD2 (6 bases). V gave up 0 bases and J gave up 2 bases, with 10 bases separating them. The germline V gene has CDR1 MDHEN and CDR2 SYDVKM. The CDR3 contains 16 residues. CDR3 nucleotides: TGTGCCAGCAGTTTATGGCAGCGGGCAAACACCGGGGAGCTGTTTTTT. Its protein is CASSLWQRANTGELFF.

The chain is built from TRBV7-2 and TRBJ2-7; weak D call: TRBD1 (6 bases). Germline V gene sequence: CDR1 SGHTA, CDR2 FQGNSA. Trimming stripped 5 bases from V and 3 bases from J, with 14 bases between. CDR3 length: 14 amino acids. CDR3: CASSLRTDDYEQYF. For the CDR3, the DNA is TGTGCCAGCAGCCTAAGGACAGACGACTACGAGCAGTACTTC.

V is TRBV9 and J is TRBJ2-2, with 8 bases aligning to TRBD2. Germline-derived CDR1 and CDR2 are SGDLS and YYNGEE. This CDR3 region has 18 residues. The junction had 15 bases not matched to a gene; V was cut back by 4 bases and J by 4 bases. This CDR3 is CASSFAPGGTTVTGELFF. CDR3 DNA sequence: TGTGCCAGCAGCTTTGCACCGGGGGGGACTACCGTCACCGGGGAGCTGTTTTTT.

Many counts were recorded for this clone. The chain uses TRBV18 and TRBJ1-2, with D unclear. CDR3 length: 12 residues. Germline V gene sequence: CDR1 KGHSH, CDR2 LQKENI. V shed 5 bases and J shed 4 bases, with 8 bases lying between them. CDR3 in DNA: TGTGCCAGCTCAATGGGTCCCTATGGCTACACCTTC. It yields the protein CASSMGPYGYTF.

This clone has just one count. The V and J genes are TRBV19 and TRBJ1-3; D not certain. With 6 bases removed from V and 3 bases from J, the gap between germline ends came to 3 bases. Per germline, CDR1 LNHDA and CDR2 SQIVND (reference sequence). This CDR3 region has 11 residues. Written as DNA, the CDR3 is TGTGCCAGTAGGATTGGAAACACCATATATTTT. Protein product: CASRIGNTIYF.

The chain employs TRBV5-6 and TRBJ2-2; 9 bases are a match to TRBD1. From germline, CDR1 is SGHDT and CDR2 YYEEEE. V shed 7 bases, J shed 4 bases, and the junction held 8 bases outside the gene matches. This CDR3 is built from 15 residues. The CDR3 spells CASYTGTGSTGELFF. The CDR3 nucleotides are TGTGCCAGCTACACCGGGACAGGGTCCACCGGGGAGCTGTTTTTT. Full variable domain (remainder filled in from reference TRBV5-6 and TRBJ2-2): DAGVTQSPTHLIKTRGQQVTLRCSPKSGHDTVSWYQQALGQGPQFIFQYYEEEERQRGNFPDRFSGHQFPNYSSELNVNALLLGDSALYLCASYTGTGSTGELFFGEGSRLTVL.

This clone came up a few times. The rearrangement links TRBV5-5 to TRBJ1-1, with TRBD1 matching over 10 bases. The CDR3 length is 20 residues. V trimming: 2 bases; J trimming: 1 base; junction bases outside the gene matches: 17. Per germline, CDR1 SGHKS and CDR2 YYEKEE (reference sequence). CDR3 DNA sequence: TGTGCCAGCAGCTTTAGGGACAGGGGTTTGATACTCGAATCGAACACTGAAGCTTTCTTT. Its translation: CASSFRDRGLILESNTEAFF.

The chain employs TRBV20-1 and TRBJ1-2; D is uncertain. The CDR3 extends over 12 amino acids. CDR1 is DFQATT and CDR2 is SNEGSKA in the germline V gene (reference sequence). V was cut by 3 bases and J by 4 bases, with 9 bases left in between. This CDR3 is CSASPGFYGYTF. The CDR3 coding sequence is TGCAGTGCTAGTCCGGGGTTCTATGGCTACACCTTC.